The 21 T cell receptor beta chains reported below all come from one sample, sequenced in a study of T cell responses to AZD1222 COVID-19 vaccine (TCRdb year 2021). Library preparation employed the immunoSEQ multiplex PCR assay. TCRdb carries this immuneACCESS record with in-frame sequences only. Its versions omit some clonotypes, under half of them owing to an unresolved V gene in the studies checked, with the rest unexplained. The sample includes some 130,000 clones, with about 80% observed a single time. The top ten clones comprise over 4% of the sample. Interpreted using the paper, the time point label stands for: baseline before first vaccination. This specimen was peripheral blood, taken on day 0 of AZD1222 vaccination. Receptors originate from an adult in good health.

The chain has TRBV7-3 and TRBJ2-2; no reliable D call. CDR3 length: 12 amino acids. The V end lost 3 bases, the J end lost 5 bases, and 4 bases lay between the germline ends. The germline V gene encodes CDR1 SGHTA and CDR2 FQGTGA. The CDR3 region has the DNA TGTGCCAGCAGCTTCTCAACCGGGGAGCTGTTTTTT. Its translation is CASSFSTGELFF.

The J gene is TRBJ2-1, the V gene TRBV24-1; 7 bases match TRBD1. The CDR3 totals 15 residues. Per germline, CDR1 KGHDR and CDR2 SFDVKD. Trimming removed 0 bases from V and 2 bases from J; junction bases left unmatched: 0. The CDR3 spells CATSDLGQAYNEQFF. In nucleotides, the CDR3 is TGTGCCACCAGTGATTTGGGACAGGCCTACAATGAGCAGTTCTTC.

V and J are TRBV7-9 and TRBJ1-4; 7 nucleotides align to TRBD1. In germline, CDR1 is SEHNR, CDR2 FQNEAQ (reference sequence). With 5 bases clipped from V and 7 bases from J, the junction kept 10 bases outside the gene matches. This CDR3 contains 15 residues. The CDR3 region has the DNA TGTGCCAGCAGCCCTTCGACAGGGTACGGTGAAAAACTGTTTTTT. This gives the protein CASSPSTGYGEKLFF. Looking up the rest from reference TRBV7-9 and TRBJ1-4 gives the full variable domain: DTGVSQNPRHKITKRGQNVTFRCDPISEHNRLYWYRQTLGQGPEFLTYFQNEAQLEKSRLLSDRFSAERPKGSFSTLEIQRTEQGDSAMYLCASSPSTGYGEKLFFGSGTQLSVL.

The chain employs TRBV9 and TRBJ2-2; D is unresolved. V lost 0 bases to trimming and J lost 6 bases, with 9 bases between them. Per the germline V gene, CDR1 is SGDLS and CDR2 is YYNGEE. CDR3 size: 14 residues. The CDR3 sequence is CASSVAGLSGELFF. DNA of the CDR3: TGTGCCAGCAGCGTAGCCGGGTTATCCGGGGAGCTGTTTTTT.

This rearrangement joins TRBV27 to TRBJ2-1; tentatively, D is TRBD2 (10 bases). This CDR3 has 21 amino acids. The germline V gene encodes CDR1 MNHEY and CDR2 SMNVEV (reference sequence). Between the trimmed V and J ends, which lost 4 bases and 6 bases, there was a span of 34 bases. CDR3 region: CASSSPTGGGLAAPRGNEQFF. In DNA form, the CDR3 reads TGTGCCAGCAGTTCCCCGACAGGGGGTGGACTAGCGGCTCCGAGGGGCAATGAGCAGTTCTTC.

For the CDR3, the DNA is TGTGCCACCGGGACATCAGAAGAGACCCAGTACTTC. This gives the protein CATGTSEETQYF. The gene calls are TRBV6-5 and TRBJ2-5; D may be TRBD1 (6 bases). The CDR3 totals 12 residues. Germline V CDR1 and CDR2: MNHEY, SVGAGI. Trimming pared 10 bases from V and 3 bases from J, leaving 12 bases between.

This clone was found a few times. The chain uses TRBV27 and TRBJ1-4; D is undetermined. The CDR3 totals 17 residues. V lost 4 bases to trimming and J lost 3 bases, with 18 bases between them. Per germline, CDR1 MNHEY and CDR2 SMNVEV (reference sequence). The CDR3 protein is CASSSHNPPAPNEKLFF. The CDR3 region has the DNA TGTGCCAGCAGTTCTCACAACCCCCCAGCCCCTAATGAAAAACTGTTTTTT.

V is TRBV28 and J is TRBJ1-1; D uncertain. The CDR3 contains 11 residues. The V end was cut by 6 bases, the J end by 4 bases, with 6 bases between. Germline lookup yields CDR1 MDHEN and CDR2 SYDVKM. The CDR3 DNA sequence: TGTGCCAGCAGGGTGCCCACTGAAGCTTTCTTT. This translates into CASRVPTEAFF.

The chain joins TRBV5-1 to TRBJ1-1; no reliable D call. V dropped 3 bases and J dropped 7 bases, with 10 bases sitting between them. Looked up from germline, CDR1 is SGHRS and CDR2 is YFSETQ. This CDR3 has 12 amino acids. The DNA for the CDR3 is TGCGCCAGCAGCTGGAAGTATATTGAAGCTTTCTTT. This sequence encodes CASSWKYIEAFF.

The genes are TRBV5-1 and TRBJ2-3, with D possibly called TRBD1 or TRBD2 (5 bases each). Germline CDR1 is SGHRS and CDR2 is YFSETQ. The V and J ends lost 3 bases and 1 base respectively, with 12 bases between them. This CDR3 has 15 residues. The DNA for the CDR3 is TGCGCCAGCAGCTGGGGGTCGAAGGGCACAGATACGCAGTATTTT. Translating it yields CASSWGSKGTDTQYF.

V usage is TRBV6-5 and J usage is TRBJ1-6; tentatively, D is TRBD1 (5 bases). The ends were cut back, 7 bases at V and 3 bases at J, with 10 bases in the middle. The germline gives CDR1 MNHEY, CDR2 SVGAGI. The CDR3 spans 14 residues. CDR3 region: CASKEGSYNSPLHF. Here the CDR3 DNA reads TGTGCCAGCAAAGAGGGGAGCTATAATTCACCCCTCCACTTT.

This chain links TRBV3-1 (or the pseudogene TRBV3-2) with TRBJ1-1; 7 bases line up with TRBD1. The CDR3 length is 15 residues. CDR1 is LGHDT, CDR2 YNNKEL, per germline (reference sequence). J gave up 4 bases and V 4 bases, and 9 bases lay outside the gene matches. The DNA of the CDR3 is TGTGCCAGCAGCCCCCGGGGCAGGGGGTTCACTGAAGCTTTCTTT. Protein sequence: CASSPRGRGFTEAFF.

V is TRBV5-1 and J is TRBJ1-1; 7 bases are a match to TRBD1. Germline CDR1 is SGHRS and CDR2 is YFSETQ. CDR3 length: 13 amino acids. V lost 5 bases and J lost 5; bases outside the gene matches: 6. This chain's CDR3 is CASRQGRETEAFF. DNA of the CDR3: TGCGCCAGCAGACAGGGGAGGGAAACTGAAGCTTTCTTT.

The chain couples TRBV5-1 to TRBJ2-5; the match to TRBD2 covers 10 bases. Germline V gene lookup returns CDR1 SGHRS and CDR2 YFSETQ. This CDR3 comprises 16 residues. V shed 4 bases and J 4 bases; nucleotides not matched to a gene: 10. The CDR3 sequence is CASSLWTSGDVETQYF. DNA for the CDR3: TGCGCCAGCAGCCTCTGGACTAGCGGTGATGTAGAGACCCAGTACTTC.

The rearrangement links TRBV9 to TRBJ2-7; possibly TRBD1 for D (6 bases). Trimming pared 1 base from V and 3 bases from J, leaving 14 bases between. The CDR3 extends over 15 amino acids. Per germline, CDR1 SGDLS and CDR2 YYNGEE. CDR3 sequence: CASSVSAGVDYEQYF. As DNA, the CDR3 is TGTGCCAGCAGCGTATCGGCAGGGGTTGACTACGAGCAGTACTTC.

The chain employs TRBV7-3 and TRBJ2-1; TRBD2 might be the D (5 bases). V lost 2 bases and J 5 bases, leaving 22 bases between the germline ends. Germline loops: CDR1 SGHTA, CDR2 FQGTGA. This CDR3 comprises 18 residues. As DNA, the CDR3 is TGTGCCAGCAGCTTACAGCCCGCAGGACTTCGCCTCGACAATGAGCAGTTCTTC. Translation: CASSLQPAGLRLDNEQFF. Full variable domain (outside the CDR3, taken from reference TRBV7-3 and TRBJ2-1): GAGVSQTPSNKVTEKGKYVELRCDPISGHTALYWYRQSLGQGPEFLIYFQGTGAADDSGLPNDRFFAVRPEGSVSTLKIQRTERGDSAVYLCASSLQPAGLRLDNEQFFGPGTRLTVL.

In DNA form, the CDR3 reads TGTGCCACCTTAGCGGGGGGGAAGTATGAGCAGTTCTTC. This encodes CATLAGGKYEQFF. V is TRBV28 and J is TRBJ2-1, with 11 bases aligning to TRBD2. After removal of 10 bases from V and 8 bases from J, the junction contained 7 bases not matched to a gene. The CDR3 loop spans 13 amino acids. The germline V gene has CDR1 MDHEN and CDR2 SYDVKM.

The CDR3 DNA follows: TGCAGCGTCTCACTGGGGGGAGGACAGCCCCAGCATTTT. Translating it yields CSVSLGGGQPQHF. The genes are TRBV29-1 and TRBJ1-5; possibly TRBD1 for D (5 bases). CDR1 and CDR2 (germline): SQVTM, ANQGSEA. Trimming cost V 6 bases and J 7 bases, with 16 bases left between them. The CDR3 has 13 amino acids.

The J gene is TRBJ2-3, the V gene TRBV3-1 (or the pseudogene TRBV3-2); no clear D gene. Germline-derived CDR1 and CDR2 are LGHDT and YNNKEL (reference sequence). Trimming cost V 0 bases and J 2 bases, with 6 bases left between them. The CDR3 extends over 14 amino acids. For the CDR3, the DNA is TGTGCCAGCAGCCAAGACCCCTACACAGATACGCAGTATTTT. Amino acid sequence: CASSQDPYTDTQYF.

This chain connects TRBV2 to TRBJ2-5, with TRBD2 as a possible D gene (7 bases). This CDR3 is built from 15 residues. Germline loops: CDR1 SNHLY, CDR2 FYNNEI. The V gene lost 4 bases and the J gene lost 1 base, with 13 bases spanning the gap. DNA of the CDR3: TGTGCCAGCAGTGTGGGGGGGGGCCCCCAAGAGACCCAGTACTTC. It codes for CASSVGGGPQETQYF.

This sequence joins TRBV3-1 (or the pseudogene TRBV3-2) and TRBJ1-5; the D is unclear. CDR1 and CDR2 from the germline V gene are LGHDT and YNNKEL (reference sequence). This CDR3 has 14 amino acids. Trimming removed 2 bases at V and 6 bases at J, with 11 bases between. The CDR3 protein is CASSQRVDGQPQHF. The CDR3 DNA reads as TGTGCCAGCAGCCAAAGAGTCGACGGTCAGCCCCAGCATTTT.